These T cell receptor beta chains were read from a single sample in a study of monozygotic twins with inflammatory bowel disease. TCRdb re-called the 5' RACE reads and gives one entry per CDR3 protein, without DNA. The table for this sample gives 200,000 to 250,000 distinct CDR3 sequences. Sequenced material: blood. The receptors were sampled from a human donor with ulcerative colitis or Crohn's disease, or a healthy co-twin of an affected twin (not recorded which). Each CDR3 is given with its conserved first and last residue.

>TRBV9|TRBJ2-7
CASSVVDSSYEQYF
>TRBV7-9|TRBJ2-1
CASSLPGTSYNEQFF
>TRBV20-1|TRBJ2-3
CSARGAPGLAYTDTQYF
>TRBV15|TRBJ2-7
CATSPGLAVYEQYF
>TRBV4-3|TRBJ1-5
CASSQERIFNQPQHF
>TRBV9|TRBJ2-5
CASSERTGLPQETQYF
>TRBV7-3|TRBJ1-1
CASSSLGQGTEAFF
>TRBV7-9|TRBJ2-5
CASSLSLADEETQYF
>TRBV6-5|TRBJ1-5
CASSYDGIQPQHF
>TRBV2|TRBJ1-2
CASRVQVNYGYTF
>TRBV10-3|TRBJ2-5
CAISLGAQTETQYF
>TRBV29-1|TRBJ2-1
CSARRGNSDNEQFF
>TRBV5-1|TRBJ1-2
CASSSDRGRNTF
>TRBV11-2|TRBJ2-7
CASSPNSGSGVQYF
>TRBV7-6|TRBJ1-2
CASSLDGLGYTF
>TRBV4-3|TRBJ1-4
CASSQDEKEGVHEKLFF
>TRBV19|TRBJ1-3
CASSMNRVPSGNTIYF
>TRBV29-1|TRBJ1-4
CSVPGLEREKLFF
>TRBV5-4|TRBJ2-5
CASSLSQGAWETQYF
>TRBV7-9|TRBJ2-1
CASSPGLAGHNEQFF
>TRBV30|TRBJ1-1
CAWSRDAGTEAFF
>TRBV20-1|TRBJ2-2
CSARDPMGGELFF
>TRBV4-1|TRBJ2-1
CASSQDGRQPYNEQFF
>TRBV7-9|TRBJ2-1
CASSLTGRNEQFF
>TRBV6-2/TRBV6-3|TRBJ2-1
CASSSTEYNEQFF
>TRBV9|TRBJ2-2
CASSPQRATGELFF
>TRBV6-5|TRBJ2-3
CASSYQYPTDTQYF
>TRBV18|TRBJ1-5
CASSPGTGPDQPQHF
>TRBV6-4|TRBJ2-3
CASRRPGQETDTQYF
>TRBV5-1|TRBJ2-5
CASSPRGSGLETQYF
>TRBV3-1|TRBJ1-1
CASSLTLVGTEAFF
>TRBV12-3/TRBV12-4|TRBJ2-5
CASRPGLPLETQYF
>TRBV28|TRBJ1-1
CASITPRGEAFF
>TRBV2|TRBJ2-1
CACSFFNEQFF
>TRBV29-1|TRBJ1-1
CSVASHFGGLRRVNTEAFF
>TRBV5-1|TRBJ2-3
CASSIVGEGTDTQYF
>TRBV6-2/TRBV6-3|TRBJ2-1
CASSYSFQRGRNEQFF
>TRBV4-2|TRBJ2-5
CASSQESGGYETQYF
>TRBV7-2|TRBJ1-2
CASSTSGQDSYGYTF
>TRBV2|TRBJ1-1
CASRGETGRAFF
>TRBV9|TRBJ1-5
CASCPGGAGQPQHF
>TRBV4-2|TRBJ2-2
CASSQAVGLAGGRNTGELFF
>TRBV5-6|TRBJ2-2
CASSLDRSGTFTGELFF
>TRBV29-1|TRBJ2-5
CSVEERMGETQYF
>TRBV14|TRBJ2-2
CASSQEFSNTGELFF
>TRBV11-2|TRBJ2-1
CASSPRTTGNEQFF
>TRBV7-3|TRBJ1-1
CASSRLEGTEAFF
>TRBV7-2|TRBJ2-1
CASSVSRSGYNEQFF
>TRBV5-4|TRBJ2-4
CASSSGDRENIQYF
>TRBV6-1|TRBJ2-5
CASSERMETQYF
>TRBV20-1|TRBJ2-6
CSAKLAGSSGANVLTF
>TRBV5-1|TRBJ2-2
CASSPGQSLSTGELFF
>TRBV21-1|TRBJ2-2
CASSHRKGELFF
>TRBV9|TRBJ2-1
CASSRISYSYNEQFF
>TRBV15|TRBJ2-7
CATSREPGAACEQYF
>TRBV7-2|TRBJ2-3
CASSLVWLTDTQYF
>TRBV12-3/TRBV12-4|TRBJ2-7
CASSGQGSTYEQYF
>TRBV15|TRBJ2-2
CATSGGWTGELFF
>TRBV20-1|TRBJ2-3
CSGQTGPTDTQYF